Listed here are 14 T cell receptor beta chains from one sample, sequenced in a study of cytomegalovirus exposure and HLA in healthy donors. The PCR employed 60 Vbeta primers together with 13 Jbeta primers. Assay used: immunoSEQ multiplex PCR; TCRdb lists only in-frame clones, some missing. This sample has 200,000 or so clones, with roughly four fifths found just once. Specimen: PBMCs. These receptors were obtained from a young woman in good health and CMV-seropositive.

The chain carries TRBV19 and TRBJ2-7; no clear D. Trimming left V 3 bases short and J 6 bases short, with 12 bases between. This CDR3 has 13 amino acids. Germline CDR1 and CDR2: LNHDA and SQIVND (reference sequence). The CDR3 spells CASSILSTTEQYF. CDR3 coding DNA: TGTGCCAGTAGTATCTTATCCACAACCGAGCAGTACTTC.

This chain uses TRBV19 with TRBJ2-1, with 9 bases matching TRBD1. The CDR3 extends over 16 amino acids. CDR1 and CDR2 from the germline V gene are LNHDA and SQIVND (reference sequence). The V segment lost 4 bases and the J segment 8 bases; nucleotides outside the gene matches: 12. Here the CDR3 reads CASSKGAGTGWDEQFF. The CDR3 DNA reads as TGTGCCAGTAGTAAGGGAGCCGGGACAGGGTGGGATGAGCAGTTCTTC.

This clone was seen once. The chain carries TRBV28 and TRBJ1-2; maybe TRBD1 (5 bases). The CDR3 covers 16 residues. Germline CDR1 is MDHEN and CDR2 is SYDVKM. V lost 5 bases to trimming and J lost 3 bases, with 19 bases between them. CDR3 sequence (DNA): TGTGCCAGCAGTATACCCCGGGGGTTGGGGGACTATGGCTACACCTTC. Translating it yields CASSIPRGLGDYGYTF.

The chain combines TRBV5-6 with TRBJ1-1, with D possibly matching TRBD1 (6 bases). The germline CDR1 and CDR2 sequences are SGHDT and YYEEEE. The CDR3 totals 15 residues. Deletions cut 6 bases from V and 2 bases from J, with 17 bases between. Here the CDR3 DNA reads TGTGCCAGCAATTCCAGGGAGGGGGATAACACTGAAGCTTTCTTT. Amino acid sequence: CASNSREGDNTEAFF. Variable domain in full (rest from reference TRBV5-6 and TRBJ1-1): DAGVTQSPTHLIKTRGQQVTLRCSPKSGHDTVSWYQQALGQGPQFIFQYYEEEERQRGNFPDRFSGHQFPNYSSELNVNALLLGDSALYLCASNSREGDNTEAFFGQGTRLTVV.

In its sample, this clone was seen once. The junction shows a germline mismatch at one end, possibly a read error. The CDR3 is CASSVDRDSRSGYGYTF. The DNA of the CDR3 is TGTGCCAGTAGTGTAGACCGGGACAGCCGCTCCGGCTATGGCTACACCTTC. This chain joins TRBV19 and TRBJ1-2, with 7 bases fitting TRBD1. The CDR3 is 17 residues long. Germline V gives CDR1 LNHDA, CDR2 SQIVND (reference sequence).

In its sample, this clone was seen once. V usage is TRBV6-1 and J usage is TRBJ2-2, with 7 bases fitting TRBD2. With V trimmed by 6 bases and J by 6 bases, 10 bases remained unmatched. Per the germline V gene, CDR1 is MNHNS and CDR2 is SASEGT. The CDR3 loop spans 15 amino acids. Written as DNA, the CDR3 is TGTGCCAGCAGGGGGGGGTTCGGACTCCCCGGGGAGCTGTTTTTT. It specifies CASRGGFGLPGELFF.

This chain links TRBV25-1 with TRBJ2-3; the match to TRBD2 covers 8 bases. CDR1 is MGHDK, CDR2 SYGVNS, per germline. The J segment lost 4 bases and the V segment lost 5 bases, leaving 14 bases of the junction unmatched. This CDR3 spans 17 amino acids. The CDR3 DNA is TGTGCCAGCAGTCCTCCTCGGGGGGCGGGGGGCGCAGATACGCAGTATTTT. Its protein is CASSPPRGAGGADTQYF.

The chain is built from TRBV4-1 and TRBJ1-6; D is unclear. This CDR3 has 17 residues. Germline V lookup: CDR1 MGHRA, CDR2 YSYEKL. The V and J ends lost 1 base and 2 bases respectively, with 12 bases between them. The CDR3 DNA reads TGCGCCAGCAGCCAAGTGGCAGGCATTGCCTATAATTCACCCCTCCACTTT. This encodes CASSQVAGIAYNSPLHF.

The genes are TRBV4-1 and TRBJ2-3; TRBD2 agrees at 7 bases. J was trimmed by 0 bases and V by 4 bases; bases with no gene match: 7. The CDR3 consists of 16 residues. Germline lookup yields CDR1 MGHRA and CDR2 YSYEKL. The CDR3 DNA sequence: TGCGCCAGCAGCCGACGACTAGCTGAGAGCACAGATACGCAGTATTTT. As protein: CASSRRLAESTDTQYF.

This clone was seen only a few times. CDR3 amino acids: CARSVEYYNEQFF. DNA of the CDR3: TGTGCGAGGAGCGTGGAGTACTACAATGAGCAGTTCTTC. This chain connects TRBV30 to TRBJ2-1; D call uncertain. The CDR3 spans 13 residues. The V gene's germline CDR1 is GTSNPN and CDR2 SVGIG (reference sequence).

The CDR3 is CASRVGLHPSTDTQYF. In DNA, the CDR3 is TGTGCCAGCAGGGTGGGACTTCACCCTAGCACAGATACGCAGTATTTT. The genes are TRBV2 and TRBJ2-3, with D perhaps matching TRBD2 (6 bases). The CDR3 has 16 residues. Germline CDR1 is SNHLY and CDR2 is FYNNEI. V was trimmed by 6 bases and J by 0 bases, leaving 16 bases between them.

V usage is TRBV25-1 and J usage is TRBJ1-1; TRBD1 might be the D (5 bases). Germline CDR1 reads MGHDK; CDR2 reads SYGVNS. V lost 5 bases to trimming and J lost 4 bases, with 20 bases between them. The CDR3 covers 16 residues. In DNA form, the CDR3 reads TGTGCCAGCAGTCAGGACACTTATATCCCACTCACTGAAGCTTTCTTT. This sequence encodes CASSQDTYIPLTEAFF.

This clone appeared a few times. This sequence joins TRBV5-1 and TRBJ2-7, with 8 bases lining up with TRBD2. V gave up 4 bases and J gave up 6 bases; unmatched junction bases: 9. The germline V gene encodes CDR1 SGHRS and CDR2 YFSETQ. The CDR3 totals 14 residues. CDR3 amino acids: CASSPGGAFGEQYF. The CDR3 DNA reads as TGCGCCAGCAGCCCGGGGGGGGCTTTCGGCGAGCAGTACTTC.

The J gene is TRBJ2-1, the V gene TRBV29-1; 10 nucleotides align to TRBD2. The CDR3 totals 15 residues. Trimming removed 5 bases from V and 6 bases from J; junction bases left unmatched: 10. Germline V gene sequence: CDR1 SQVTM, CDR2 ANQGSEA. DNA of the CDR3: TGCAGCGTTTCCCGGGCCCTAGCGGGAGCCAATGAGCAGTTCTTC. This encodes CSVSRALAGANEQFF.